Following are 13 T cell receptor beta chains from one sample sequenced in a study of blood T cell repertoires in COVID-19. This table comes from immunoSEQ multiplex PCR, and its TCRdb copy is limited to in-frame clones, with some not included. The sample holds hundreds of thousands of clones, roughly 80% seen once. Sequenced sample: peripheral blood. These receptors all stem from a woman aged 45-60 years with active or convalescent COVID-19.

The V gene is TRBV5-1, the J gene TRBJ2-5; maybe TRBD2 (6 bases). The V gene lost 0 bases and the J gene lost 5 bases, with 11 bases spanning the gap. The CDR3 consists of 14 residues. CDR1 is SGHRS, CDR2 YFSETQ, per germline. CDR3 DNA sequence: TGCGCCAGCAGCTTGGGACTAGGCGGGGAGACCCAGTACTTC. Its protein is CASSLGLGGETQYF.

CDR3 DNA: TGTGCCAGCAGCTCGCCGGGACTAGCGGGGAGATCCTACGAGCAGTACTTC. This sequence encodes CASSSPGLAGRSYEQYF. This chain connects TRBV12-1 to TRBJ2-7; the D call in the table, TRBD2, was not verified against the DNA. TRBV12-1 is a pseudogene segment. The CDR3 totals 17 residues.

The gene calls are TRBV19 and TRBJ1-1, with TRBD1 matching 7 bases. Per the germline V gene, CDR1 is LNHDA and CDR2 is SQIVND (reference sequence). The CDR3 sequence is 16 residues long. Unmatched junction bases numbered 9, after V lost 4 bases and J lost 1 base. This chain's CDR3 is CASSTTRGQPNTEAFF. The CDR3 DNA follows: TGTGCCAGTAGTACGACAAGGGGGCAGCCGAACACTGAAGCTTTCTTT.

The CDR3 region is CASIPTGEIQETQYF. CDR3 DNA sequence: TGTGCCAGCATTCCGACAGGGGAAATCCAAGAGACCCAGTACTTC. The chain links TRBV6-5 to TRBJ2-5, with 8 bases that match TRBD1. V lost 7 bases and J lost 1; bases outside the gene matches: 8. The CDR3 extends over 15 amino acids. Germline values: CDR1 MNHEY, CDR2 SVGAGI.

The chain carries TRBV9 and TRBJ1-1, with a weak D call TRBD1 (5 bases). CDR1 and CDR2 from the germline V gene are SGDLS and YYNGEE. This CDR3 has 16 residues. V was clipped by 3 bases and J by 4 bases, with 19 bases between them. CDR3 DNA: TGTGCCAGCAGCGACCAACCCTTATTGGGGGGCACTGAAGCTTTCTTT. Amino acids: CASSDQPLLGGTEAFF. Drawing the rest from reference TRBV9 and TRBJ1-1, the complete variable domain is DSGVTQTPKHLITATGQRVTLRCSPRSGDLSVYWYQQSLDQGLQFLIQYYNGEERAKGNILERFSAQQFPDLHSELNLSSLELGDSALYFCASSDQPLLGGTEAFFGQGTRLTVV.

The chain uses TRBV5-1 and TRBJ1-6; possibly TRBD1 for D (6 bases). CDR1 and CDR2 from the germline V gene are SGHRS and YFSETQ. The V gene lost 0 bases and the J gene lost 7 bases, with 14 bases spanning the gap. This CDR3 has 16 amino acids. The CDR3 is CASSLEGRGDNSPLHF. Written as DNA, the CDR3 is TGCGCCAGCAGCTTGGAGGGCAGGGGAGACAATTCACCCCTCCACTTT.

V is TRBV5-1 and J is TRBJ1-3, with 7 nucleotides matching TRBD1. This CDR3 has 15 amino acids. J lost 4 bases, V lost 5 bases, and 9 bases had no gene match. Germline CDR1 SGHRS, CDR2 YFSETQ. In nucleotides, the CDR3 is TGCGCCAGCAGTCGCGGGACAGCTGGCGGAAACACCATATATTTT. This encodes CASSRGTAGGNTIYF.

This clone turned up a few times. The genes are TRBV28 and TRBJ1-2; 9 bases agree with TRBD1. The CDR3 is 14 residues long. Germline-derived CDR1 and CDR2 are MDHEN and SYDVKM. After removal of 5 bases from V and 3 bases from J, the junction contained 4 bases not matched to a gene. The chain's CDR3 is CASSRTGVDYGYTF. For the CDR3, the DNA is TGTGCCAGCAGTCGGACAGGGGTCGACTATGGCTACACCTTC.

The rearrangement joins TRBV4-1 to TRBJ1-3; D might be TRBD1 (5 bases). V was pared by 5 bases and J by 5 bases, with 13 bases between. Germline CDR1 reads MGHRA; CDR2 reads YSYEKL. The CDR3 is made up of 14 amino acids. CDR3 region: CASSSHAGRNTIYF. Here the CDR3 DNA reads TGCGCCAGCAGCTCTCATGCAGGGCGAAACACCATATATTTT.

The table lists this clone with a count of one. The rearrangement links TRBV27 to TRBJ1-5; D ambiguous. The CDR3 length is 15 residues. V dropped 7 bases and J dropped 0 bases, with 13 bases sitting between them. Germline values: CDR1 MNHEY, CDR2 SMNVEV (reference sequence). CDR3 DNA: TGTGCCAGCAAGGACGGGGTGTATAGCAATCAGCCCCAGCATTTT. This translates into CASKDGVYSNQPQHF.

The rearrangement uses TRBV11-2 and TRBJ2-1, with TRBD2 matching over 8 bases. The J segment lost 3 bases and the V segment lost 5 bases, leaving 3 bases of the junction unmatched. The CDR3 is 14 amino acids. CDR1 and CDR2 from the germline V gene are SGHAT and FQNNGV. CDR3 amino acids: CASSPSGSYNEQFF. CDR3 nucleotide sequence: TGTGCCAGCAGCCCCAGCGGGAGCTACAATGAGCAGTTCTTC.

This chain joins TRBV15 and TRBJ1-4; D remains ambiguous. The CDR3 extends over 17 amino acids. The germline gives CDR1 LNHNV, CDR2 YYDKDF (reference sequence). The V end lost 0 bases, the J end lost 1 base, and 12 bases lay between the germline ends. This CDR3 is CATSRDPVGRTNEKLFF. CDR3 DNA sequence: TGTGCCACCAGCAGAGATCCCGTCGGGAGAACTAATGAAAAACTGTTTTTT.

The gene calls are TRBV2 and TRBJ1-1; 9 positions agree with TRBD1. The CDR3 loop spans 15 amino acids. V lost 6 bases to trimming and J lost 7 bases; unmatched junction nucleotides: 12. Germline V gives CDR1 SNHLY, CDR2 FYNNEI. The CDR3 bases are TGTGCCAGCAGGAAGGACGAGACAGGGGGGTTTGAAGCTTTCTTT. Its protein is CASRKDETGGFEAFF.